Sequencing of this TCR beta chain was carried out in a study of T cell responses to AZD1222 COVID-19 vaccine. This CDR3 spans 12 amino acids. Germline V gives CDR1 MNHNY, CDR2 SVGAGI (reference sequence). V lost 6 bases and J lost 6; bases outside the gene matches: 5. The repertoire was sequenced with immunoSEQ multiplex PCR; TCRdb's copy has only in-frame clones and lacks some. Here the sample spans fewer than 200,000 clones, 80% to 90% being singletons. The sample holds a few counts of this clone. The chain joins TRBV6-6 to TRBJ2-7; TRBD1 matches at 7 bases. The starting material was peripheral blood, obtained on day 0 of AZD1222 vaccination. The sequence was obtained from an adult in good health. DNA for the CDR3: TGTGCCAGCAGACAGGGGTACGGCGAGCAGTACTTC. Translating it yields CASRQGYGEQYF.